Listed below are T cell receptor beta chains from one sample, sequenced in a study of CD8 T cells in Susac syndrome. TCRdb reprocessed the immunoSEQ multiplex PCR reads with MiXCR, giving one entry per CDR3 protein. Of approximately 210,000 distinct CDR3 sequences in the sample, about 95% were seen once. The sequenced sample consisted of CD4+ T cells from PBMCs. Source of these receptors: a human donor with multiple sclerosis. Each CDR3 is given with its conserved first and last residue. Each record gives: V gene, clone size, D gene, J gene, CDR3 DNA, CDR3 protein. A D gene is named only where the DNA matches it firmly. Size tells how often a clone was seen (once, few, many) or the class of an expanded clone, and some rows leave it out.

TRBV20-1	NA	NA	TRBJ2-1	TGCAGTGCTAGAGGTAACACTATGAGCTCCTACAATGAGCAGTTCTTC	CSARGNTMSSYNEQFF
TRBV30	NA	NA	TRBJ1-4	TGTGCCTGGAGCGGAACGCTGAGTGGGACTAATGAAAAACTGTTTTTT	CAWSGTLSGTNEKLFF
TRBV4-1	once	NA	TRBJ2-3	TGCGCCAGCAGCCAAGAACGGGAGTCTAGCACAGATACGCAGTATTTT	CASSQERESSTDTQYF
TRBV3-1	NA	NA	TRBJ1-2	TGTGCCAGCAGTCCCCGGGACACTTCTAGCTATGGCTACACCTTC	CASSPRDTSSYGYTF
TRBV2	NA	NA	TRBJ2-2	TGTGCCAGACTTGAACAAAACACCGGGGAGCTGTTTTTT	CARLEQNTGELFF
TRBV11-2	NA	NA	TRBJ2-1	TGTGCCAGCAGCCTACAGGGACGAGACCGCGCCCTTAGGTTTCATGAGCAGTTCTTC	CASSLQGRDRALRFHEQFF
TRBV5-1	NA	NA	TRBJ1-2	TGCGCCAGCAGCTCCGAAGGACTGGATGGCTACACCTTC	CASSSEGLDGYTF
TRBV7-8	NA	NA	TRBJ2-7	TGTGCCAGCAGCTTAGTTTGGCAGGGCTACGAGCAGTACTTC	CASSLVWQGYEQYF
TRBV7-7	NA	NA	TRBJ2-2	TGTGCCAGCAGCTTTCAGGGGCGCACCGGGGAGCTGTTTTTT	CASSFQGRTGELFF
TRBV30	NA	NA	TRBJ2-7	TGTGCCTGGAGTGTCGTTCCTAGCGAGCAGTACTTC	CAWSVVPSEQYF
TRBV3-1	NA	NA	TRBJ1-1	TGTGCCAGCAGCCAACTCGGGCTAGAAGCTTTCTTT	CASSQLGLEAFF
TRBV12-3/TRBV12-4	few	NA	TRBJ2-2	TGTGCCAGCAGTTTGCGGGGAGCGAACACCGGGGAGCTGTTTTTT	CASSLRGANTGELFF
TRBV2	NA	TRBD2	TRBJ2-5	TGTGCCAGCAGCCGGGGAGGGGTCCGAGAGACCCAGTACTTC	CASSRGGVRETQYF
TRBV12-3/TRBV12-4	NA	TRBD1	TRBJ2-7	TGTGCCAGCAGTTTCGACAGGGAAAAGCAGTACTTC	CASSFDREKQYF
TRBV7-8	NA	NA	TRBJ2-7	TGTGCCAGCGGACAGACCTACGAGCAGTACTTC	CASGQTYEQYF
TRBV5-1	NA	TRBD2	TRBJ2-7	TGCGCCAGCAGGTCGGACCCTAGCGGGAGTACTGTAGGCGAGCAGTACTTC	CASRSDPSGSTVGEQYF
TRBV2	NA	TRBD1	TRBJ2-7	TGTGCCAGCAACCGGGACAGGGACTACGAGCAGTACTTC	CASNRDRDYEQYF
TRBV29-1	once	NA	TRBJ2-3	TGCAGCGTTGAAGACCCCAACACAGATACGCAGTATTTT	CSVEDPNTDTQYF
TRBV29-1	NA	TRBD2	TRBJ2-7	TGCAGCGTTGTAAGGCTAGCGGGAGACGAGCAGTACTTC	CSVVRLAGDEQYF
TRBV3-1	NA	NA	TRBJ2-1	TGTGCCAGCAGCCAACGCCTAGGGCGTTTTAATGAGCAGTTCTTC	CASSQRLGRFNEQFF
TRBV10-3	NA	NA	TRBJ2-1	TGTGCCAGCTCGGGAGAAATCTACAATGAGCAGTTCTTC	CASSGEIYNEQFF
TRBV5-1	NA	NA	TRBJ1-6	TGCGCCAGCAGCCCGGGGGCGGCAAATAAGAATTCACCCCTCCACTTT	CASSPGAANKNSPLHF
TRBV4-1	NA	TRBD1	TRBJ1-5	TGCGCCAGCAGCCCGGGACAGAGCCATAATCAGCCCCAGCATTTT	CASSPGQSHNQPQHF
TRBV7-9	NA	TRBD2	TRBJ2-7	TGTGCCAGCAGCTTATTAGGACTAGCGGCCTACGAGCAGTACTTC	CASSLLGLAAYEQYF
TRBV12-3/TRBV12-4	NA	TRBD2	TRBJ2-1	TGTGCCAGCAGTCCACTAGCGGTTCGGGGGAATGAGCAGTTCTTC	CASSPLAVRGNEQFF
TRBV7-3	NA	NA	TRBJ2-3	TGTGCCAGCAGCTTAACGGCTAACACAGATACGCAGTATTTT	CASSLTANTDTQYF
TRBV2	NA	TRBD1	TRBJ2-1	TGTGCCAGCACGGGGGACAGGGGAAAGGTGGGGCAGTTCTTC	CASTGDRGKVGQFF
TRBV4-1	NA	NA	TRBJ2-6	TGCGCCAGCAGCCAAGTTGGAGTGGGTCGCTCTGGGGCCAACGTCCTGACTTTC	CASSQVGVGRSGANVLTF
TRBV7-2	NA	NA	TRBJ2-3	TGTGCCAGCAGCTTAGCGGCAGGCGGCACAGATACGCAGTATTTT	CASSLAAGGTDTQYF
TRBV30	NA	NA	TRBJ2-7	TGTGCCTGGACCCCGGACCGGTCCTACGAGCAGTACTTC	CAWTPDRSYEQYF
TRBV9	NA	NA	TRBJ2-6	TGTGCCAGCAGCGTAGTGGGCAGTCTCTCTGGGGCCAACGTCCTGACTTTC	CASSVVGSLSGANVLTF
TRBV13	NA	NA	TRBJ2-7	TGTGCCAGCAGCCCGGGACGGCTATCCTACGAGCAGTACTTC	CASSPGRLSYEQYF
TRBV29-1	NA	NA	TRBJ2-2	TGCAGCGTTGAGGTGTTGGGCTGGCGCGACGGGGAGCTGTTTTTT	CSVEVLGWRDGELFF
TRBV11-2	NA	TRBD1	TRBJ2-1	TGTGCCAGCAGCTTTCCGGGACAGGGTTGGAATGAGCAGTTCTTC	CASSFPGQGWNEQFF
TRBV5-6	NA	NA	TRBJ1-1	TGTGCCAGCAGGGGGGGGGCGAGGGCCGTGAACACTGAAGCTTTCTTT	CASRGGARAVNTEAFF
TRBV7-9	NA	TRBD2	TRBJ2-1	TGTGCCAGCAGCTCTCTAGCGGAGGATAATGAGCAGTTCTTC	CASSSLAEDNEQFF
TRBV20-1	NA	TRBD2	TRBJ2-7	TGCAGTGCTAGCGGGCTAGCGGCCTACGAGCAGTACTTC	CSASGLAAYEQYF
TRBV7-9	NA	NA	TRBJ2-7	TGTGCCAGCAGCTTAGAGGCAGGGGGGCCCTACGAGCAGTACTTC	CASSLEAGGPYEQYF
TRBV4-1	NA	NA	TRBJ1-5	TGCGCCAGCAGCCAAGATCCAACAACTCATCAGCCCCAGCATTTT	CASSQDPTTHQPQHF
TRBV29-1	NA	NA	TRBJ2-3	TGCAGCGTTGATGAAGGGACAGATACGCAGTATTTT	CSVDEGTDTQYF
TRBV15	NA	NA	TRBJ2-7	TGTGCCACCAGCACACCTGGGGGGAGCTCCTACGAGCAGTACTTC	CATSTPGGSSYEQYF
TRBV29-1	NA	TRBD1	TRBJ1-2	TGCAGCGTTACAGGGGCGGATGGCTACACCTTC	CSVTGADGYTF
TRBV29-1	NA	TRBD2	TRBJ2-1	TGCAGCGTTGAAGTCGGTAGCGGGAGGGTCTGGGAGCAGTTCTTC	CSVEVGSGRVWEQFF
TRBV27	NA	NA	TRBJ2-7	TGTGCCAGCAGTTTATCAGTCCCCTCAGAGCAGTACTTC	CASSLSVPSEQYF
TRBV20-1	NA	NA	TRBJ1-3	TGCAGTGCTGTTATACCGGGACAAATGTCTGGAAACACCATATATTTT	CSAVIPGQMSGNTIYF
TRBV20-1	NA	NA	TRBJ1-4	TGCAGTGCTCAAGGCGGGGGCATTGGCGAAAAACTGTTTTTT	CSAQGGGIGEKLFF
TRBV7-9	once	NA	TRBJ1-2	TGTGCCAGCAGCTTAGTATCGGGAAGGTATGGCTACACCTTC	CASSLVSGRYGYTF